What follows describes a single TCR beta chain. Its matching antigen is unknown. The sample originates from a study of shared clonotypes between healthy human individuals. Clones were read by immunoSEQ multiplex PCR, and TCRdb kept only the in-frame ones, dropping some. This sample has around 990,000 clones, with around three quarters found just once. The CDR3 sequence is 14 residues long. Germline loops: CDR1 SNHLY, CDR2 FYNNEI. V trimming: 6 bases; J trimming: 8 bases; junction bases outside the gene matches: 8. Study-wide points: Memory subsets had estimated richness that was generally smaller than that of naive subsets. Depth was large, yet rarefaction showed that sorted-subset sequencing was incomplete.

Adult Caucasians living in Nashville, Tennessee made up all of the donors. Naive CD4+ cells were CD45RA-selected; the remaining cells were memory. Sequenced input: memory CD4+ T cells from PBMCs. Subset indicated: CD45RA-negative fraction. This receptor was identified in a young man in good health. Some clones in this sample may be carry-over from other donors' samples. This sequence joins TRBV2 and TRBJ2-1, with TRBD2 matching 9 bases. The CDR3 reads CASRGAGGLYEQFF. The CDR3 nucleotides are TGTGCCAGCAGGGGTGCGGGAGGGCTTTATGAGCAGTTCTTC.